The present T cell receptor (beta chain) was sequenced within a study of OX40 agonist ivuxolimab in advanced cancers. The protocol was immunoSEQ multiplex PCR, while the TCRdb copy is restricted to in-frame clones and leaves out a portion. The sample lists some 60,000 clones, about 88% occurring once. The CDR3 runs 13 residues. Germline V gene lookup returns CDR1 SNHLY and CDR2 FYNNEI. V lost 5 bases to trimming and J lost 3 bases, with 10 bases between them. The chain is built from TRBV2 and TRBJ1-2, with D possibly TRBD1 on 5 matching bases. The material sequenced was CD4+ or CD8+ T cells sorted from blood, taken in a trial of the OX40 agonist ivuxolimab. This TCR came from an adult with an advanced solid tumor such as melanoma, head and neck, liver or kidney cancer. CDR3 amino acids: CASSLDTDYGYTF. The CDR3 coding sequence is TGTGCCAGCAGTCTGGACACTGACTATGGCTACACCTTC. The entire variable domain, with the rest obtained from reference TRBV2 and TRBJ1-2, is as follows: EPEVTQTPSHQVTQMGQEVILRCVPISNHLYFYWYRQILGQKVEFLVSFYNNEISEKSEIFDDQFSVERPDGSNFTLKIRSTKLEDSAMYFCASSLDTDYGYTFGSGTRLTVV.